The rows below give T cell receptor beta chains drawn from one sample of a study of blood T cell repertoires in COVID-19. Clones were sequenced by immunoSEQ multiplex PCR, and TCRdb holds only the in-frame ones, with some missing. The repertoire consists of about 320,000 clones, with 85% to 95% occurring once and the leading ten covering roughly 3.9%. Material for sequencing was PBMCs or T cells enriched from blood (not recorded which). Every receptor here comes from a woman aged 30 to 39 who had been exposed to COVID-19. The CDR3 runs from the conserved cysteine through the conserved F or W. D genes are given only for firm matches. The size of a clone is reported for some rows only, either as once, few or many, or as a class for expanded clones.

TRBD1,TRBV6-4,TRBJ2-2,-,TGTGCCACACGACAGGGGATGACCGGGGAGCTGTTTTTT,CATRQGMTGELFF
TRBD1,TRBV3-1/TRBV3-2,TRBJ1-2,-,TGTGCCAGCAGCCAGAGTAGGGGACAGCTTAACTATGGCTACACCTTC,CASSQSRGQLNYGYTF
TRBD1,TRBV5-6,TRBJ2-2,-,TGTGCCAGCAGCTTACCGGGACAGGTCACCGGGGAGCTGTTTTTT,CASSLPGQVTGELFF
TRBD1,TRBV7-8,TRBJ1-2,many,TGTGCCAGCAGCTCTATAGACAGGGGAAGCGGCTACACCTTC,CASSSIDRGSGYTF
-,TRBV18,TRBJ1-1,-,TGTGCCAGCTCACCAAGTCTGGCGGGATCGAACACTGAAGCTTTCTTT,CASSPSLAGSNTEAFF
-,TRBV5-1,TRBJ1-3,-,TGCGCCAGCAGCTTATCACCGGGGGGAAACACCATATATTTT,CASSLSPGGNTIYF
-,TRBV12-3/TRBV12-4,TRBJ1-5,once,TGTGCCAGCAACCGGGACTCCGGTCGGCCCCAGCATTTT,CASNRDSGRPQHF
-,TRBV7-2,TRBJ1-1,-,TGTGCCAGCAGCTTAGGGGCAGGAATTAACACTGAAGCTTTCTTT,CASSLGAGINTEAFF
-,TRBV27,TRBJ2-1,once,TGTGCCAGCAGTTTGTCTTCCCAACCTATACGCTCCTACAATGAGCAGTTCTTC,CASSLSSQPIRSYNEQFF
-,TRBV4-1,TRBJ1-1,-,TGCGCCAGCAGCCAAAATGTAATGGGGGGGCTGAACACTGAAGCTTTCTTT,CASSQNVMGGLNTEAFF
TRBD1,TRBV2,TRBJ1-1,-,TGTGCCAGCAGTTCGGACAGGGGGCTTCCGGCTTTCTTT,CASSSDRGLPAFF
TRBD2,TRBV29-1,TRBJ2-5,-,TGCAGCGCTCGGACTAGCGACCAAGAGACCCAGTACTTC,CSARTSDQETQYF
-,TRBV28,TRBJ1-4,-,TGTGCCAGCAGCTTGATGACAGGCTCGAATGAAAAACTGTTTTTT,CASSLMTGSNEKLFF
-,TRBV5-4,TRBJ2-5,-,TGTGCCAGCAGCTCTGACAGCCTCTCGGAGACCCAGTACTTC,CASSSDSLSETQYF
-,TRBV9,TRBJ1-2,-,TGTGCCAGCAGCGTAGCTACAGGTCCTAACTATGGCTACACCTTC,CASSVATGPNYGYTF
-,TRBV27,TRBJ1-5,-,TGTGCCAGCAGCCGTAGCCGGGACACCCGTCAGCCCCAGCATTTT,CASSRSRDTRQPQHF
TRBD1,TRBV5-5,TRBJ1-1,-,TGTGCCAGCAGCCGGACAGGGCTAACGGCTGAAGCTTTCTTT,CASSRTGLTAEAFF
-,TRBV30,TRBJ1-1,-,TGTGCCTGGAGAGGTCGAGGGCGAGCTTTCTTT,CAWRGRGRAFF
TRBD2,TRBV7-8,TRBJ2-7,-,TGTGCCAGCAGCGCCCCGGTGGGGGGGAGGGTCTACGAGCAGTACTTC,CASSAPVGGRVYEQYF
-,TRBV27,TRBJ1-4,-,TGTGCCAGCAGTCCACGACAGGAACCCCGGATTCCCGATGAAAAACTGTTTTTT,CASSPRQEPRIPDEKLFF
TRBD1,TRBV4-1,TRBJ1-1,-,TGCGCCAGCAGCCAACTTCCGGGACAGGGTAGCACTGAAGCTTTCTTT,CASSQLPGQGSTEAFF
TRBD1,TRBV6-1,TRBJ2-7,-,TGTGCCAGCAGTGAAGAAACAGGGGGCGGATGGCACGAGCAGTACTTC,CASSEETGGGWHEQYF
TRBD1,TRBV10-3,TRBJ1-1,-,TGTGCCATCAGTGAGCCTACAGGGGACCCGAACACTGAAGCTTTCTTT,CAISEPTGDPNTEAFF
-,TRBV5-1,TRBJ1-1,-,TGCGCCAGCAGCTTGTACGATGGCTTTGGACTAAACACTGAAGCTTTCTTT,CASSLYDGFGLNTEAFF
-,TRBV4-2,TRBJ2-5,-,TGTGCCAGCAGCCAAGTCGAAAAAGAGGGACTGGAGACCCAGTACTTC,CASSQVEKEGLETQYF
-,TRBV11-2,TRBJ2-3,-,TGTGCCAGCAGCTTAGAACTACCCACAGATACGCAGTATTTT,CASSLELPTDTQYF